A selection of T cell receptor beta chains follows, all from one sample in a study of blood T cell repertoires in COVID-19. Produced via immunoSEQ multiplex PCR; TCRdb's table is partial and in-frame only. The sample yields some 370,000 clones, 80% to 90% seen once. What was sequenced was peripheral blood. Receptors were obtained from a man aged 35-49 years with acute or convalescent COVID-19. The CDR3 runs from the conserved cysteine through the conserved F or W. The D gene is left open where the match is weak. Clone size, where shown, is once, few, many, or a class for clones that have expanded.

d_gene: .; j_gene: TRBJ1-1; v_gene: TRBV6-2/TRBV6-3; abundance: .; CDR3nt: TGTGCCAGCAGTTTAGGGGTTTACCAACGCGGGGGCATGAACACTGAAGCTTTCTTT; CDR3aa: CASSLGVYQRGGMNTEAFF
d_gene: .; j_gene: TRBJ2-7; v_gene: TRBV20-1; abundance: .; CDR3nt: TGCAGTGCTAGTCCAAAAAAACAGGGTACGGGATACGAGCAGTACTTC; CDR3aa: CSASPKKQGTGYEQYF
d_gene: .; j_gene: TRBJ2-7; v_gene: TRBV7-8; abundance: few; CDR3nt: TGTGCCACCGAGGGGGAATCCTACGAGCAGTACTTC; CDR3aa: CATEGESYEQYF
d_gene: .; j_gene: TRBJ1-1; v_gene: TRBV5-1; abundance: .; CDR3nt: TGCGCCAGCAGCTTGGAGGCAGGCCCCTTCGAAGCTTTCTTT; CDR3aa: CASSLEAGPFEAFF
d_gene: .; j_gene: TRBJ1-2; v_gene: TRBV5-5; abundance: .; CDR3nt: TGTGCCAGCAGCCGCGGGGCCCCAACTTATGGCTACACCTTC; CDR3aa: CASSRGAPTYGYTF
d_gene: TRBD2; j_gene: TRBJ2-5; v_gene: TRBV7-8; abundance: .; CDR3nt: TGTGCCAGCCTCCGCCCCCGGGCGGGGGGAATACAAGAGACCCAGTACTTC; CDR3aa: CASLRPRAGGIQETQYF
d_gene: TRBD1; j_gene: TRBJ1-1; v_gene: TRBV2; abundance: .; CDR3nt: TGTGCCAGCAGAGGGGACAGTTGGGACACTGAAGCTTTCTTT; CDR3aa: CASRGDSWDTEAFF
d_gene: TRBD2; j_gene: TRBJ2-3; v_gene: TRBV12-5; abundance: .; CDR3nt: TGTGCTAGTGGTTTGAACCTAGCGGGGGGGCTTAATACGCAGTATTTT; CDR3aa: CASGLNLAGGLNTQYF
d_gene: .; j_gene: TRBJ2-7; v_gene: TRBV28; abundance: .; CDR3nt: TGTGCCAGCAGTTTCGACAGGGAGGTTCAATACTACGAGCAGTACTTC; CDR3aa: CASSFDREVQYYEQYF
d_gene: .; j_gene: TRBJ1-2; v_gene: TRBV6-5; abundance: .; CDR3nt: TGTGCCAGCCGCTTGTCTGAGGCTTCTTATGGCTACACCTTC; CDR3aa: CASRLSEASYGYTF
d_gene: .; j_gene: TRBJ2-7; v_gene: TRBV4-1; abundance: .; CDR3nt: TGCGCCAGCAGCCAAAATGTGCAGGGTGTCTACGAGCAGTACTTC; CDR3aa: CASSQNVQGVYEQYF
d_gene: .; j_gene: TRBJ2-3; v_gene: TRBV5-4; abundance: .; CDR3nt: TGTGCCAGCAGCCCGGACATGACCTCTAGCACAGATACGCAGTATTTT; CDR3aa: CASSPDMTSSTDTQYF
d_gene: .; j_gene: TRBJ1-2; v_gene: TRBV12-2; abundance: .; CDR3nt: TGTGCAAGTCGCTTAGCGTCGGGGGTGGATCATTTGGTCGGTGGCTACACCTTC; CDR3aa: CASRLASGVDHLVGGYTF